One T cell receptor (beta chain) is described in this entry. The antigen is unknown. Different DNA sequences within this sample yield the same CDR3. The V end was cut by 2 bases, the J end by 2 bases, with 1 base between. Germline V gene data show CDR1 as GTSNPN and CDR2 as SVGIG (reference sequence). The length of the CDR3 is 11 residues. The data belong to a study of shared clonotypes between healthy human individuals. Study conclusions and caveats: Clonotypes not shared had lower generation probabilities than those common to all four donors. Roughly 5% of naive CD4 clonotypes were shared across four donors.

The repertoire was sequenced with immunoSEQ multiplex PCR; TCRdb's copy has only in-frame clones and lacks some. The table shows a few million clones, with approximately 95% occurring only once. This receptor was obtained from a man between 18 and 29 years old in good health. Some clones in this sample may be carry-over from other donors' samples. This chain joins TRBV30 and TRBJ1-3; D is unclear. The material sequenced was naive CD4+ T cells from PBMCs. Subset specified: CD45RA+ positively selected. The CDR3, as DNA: TGTGCCTGGAGTCCTGGAAACACCATATATTTT. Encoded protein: CAWSPGNTIYF.